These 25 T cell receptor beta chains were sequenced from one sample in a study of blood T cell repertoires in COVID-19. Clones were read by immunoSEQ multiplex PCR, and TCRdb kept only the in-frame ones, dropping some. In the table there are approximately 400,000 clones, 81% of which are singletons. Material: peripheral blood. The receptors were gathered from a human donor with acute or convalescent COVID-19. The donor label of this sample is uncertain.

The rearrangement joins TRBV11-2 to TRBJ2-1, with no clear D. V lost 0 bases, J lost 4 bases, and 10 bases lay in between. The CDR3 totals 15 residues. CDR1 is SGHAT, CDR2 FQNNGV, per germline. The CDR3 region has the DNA TGTGCCAGCAGCTTAGATATCATGGCATACAATGAGCAGTTCTTC. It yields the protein CASSLDIMAYNEQFF.

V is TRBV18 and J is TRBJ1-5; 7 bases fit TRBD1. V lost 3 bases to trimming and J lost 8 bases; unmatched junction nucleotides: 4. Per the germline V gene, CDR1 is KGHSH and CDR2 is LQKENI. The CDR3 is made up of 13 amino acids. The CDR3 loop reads CASSPTGSEPQHF. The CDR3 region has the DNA TGTGCCAGCTCACCGACAGGGTCCGAGCCCCAGCATTTT.

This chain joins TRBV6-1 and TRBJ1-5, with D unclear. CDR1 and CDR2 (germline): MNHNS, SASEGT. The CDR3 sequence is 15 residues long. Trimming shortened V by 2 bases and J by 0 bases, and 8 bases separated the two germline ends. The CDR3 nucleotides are TGTGCCAGCAGTGAAATTTGGCATAGCAATCAGCCCCAGCATTTT. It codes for CASSEIWHSNQPQHF.

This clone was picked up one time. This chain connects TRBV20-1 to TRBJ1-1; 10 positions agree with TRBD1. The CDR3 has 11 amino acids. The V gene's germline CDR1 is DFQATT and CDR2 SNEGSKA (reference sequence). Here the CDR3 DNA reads TGCAGGGGACAGGGGCAGAATGAAGCTTTCTTT. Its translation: CRGQGQNEAFF.

CDR3 amino acids: CASSLVFGGKETQYF. The CDR3 DNA is TGTGCCAGCAGCTTAGTTTTTGGGGGCAAGGAGACCCAGTACTTC. The gene calls are TRBV11-2 and TRBJ2-5; a possible D gene is TRBD1 (6 bases). There are 15 residues in the CDR3. CDR1 SGHAT and CDR2 FQNNGV come from the germline V gene. V lost 1 base to trimming and J lost 5 bases, with 14 bases between them. Full variable domain (rest looked up from reference TRBV11-2 and TRBJ2-5): EAGVAQSPRYKIIEKRQSVAFWCNPISGHATLYWYQQILGQGPKLLIQFQNNGVVDDSQLPKDRFSAERLKGVDSTLKIQPAKLEDSAVYLCASSLVFGGKETQYFGPGTRLLVL.

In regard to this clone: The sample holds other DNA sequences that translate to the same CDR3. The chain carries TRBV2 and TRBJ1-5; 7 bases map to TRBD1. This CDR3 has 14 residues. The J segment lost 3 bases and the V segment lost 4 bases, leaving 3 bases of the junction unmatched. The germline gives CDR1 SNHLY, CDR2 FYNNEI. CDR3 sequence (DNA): TGTGCCAGCAGTGGACAGGGACTCAATCAGCCCCAGCATTTT. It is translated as CASSGQGLNQPQHF.

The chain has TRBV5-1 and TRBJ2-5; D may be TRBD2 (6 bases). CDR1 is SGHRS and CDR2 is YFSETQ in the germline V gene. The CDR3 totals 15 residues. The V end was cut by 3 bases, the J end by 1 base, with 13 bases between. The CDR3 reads CASSSSPGLQETQYF. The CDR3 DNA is TGCGCCAGCAGCTCATCACCGGGACTCCAAGAGACCCAGTACTTC.

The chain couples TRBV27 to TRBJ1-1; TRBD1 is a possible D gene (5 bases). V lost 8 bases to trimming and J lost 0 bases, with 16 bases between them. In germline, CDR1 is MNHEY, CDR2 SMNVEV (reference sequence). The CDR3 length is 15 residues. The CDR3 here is CASSNGGSMNTEAFF. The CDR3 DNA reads TGTGCCAGCTCTAATGGGGGGTCAATGAACACTGAAGCTTTCTTT.

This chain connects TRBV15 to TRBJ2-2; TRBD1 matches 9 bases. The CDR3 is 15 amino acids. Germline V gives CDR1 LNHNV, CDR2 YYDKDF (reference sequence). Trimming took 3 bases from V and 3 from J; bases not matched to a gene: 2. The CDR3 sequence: CATSRRTGDTGELFF. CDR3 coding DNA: TGTGCCACCAGCAGGAGGACAGGGGACACCGGGGAGCTGTTTTTT.

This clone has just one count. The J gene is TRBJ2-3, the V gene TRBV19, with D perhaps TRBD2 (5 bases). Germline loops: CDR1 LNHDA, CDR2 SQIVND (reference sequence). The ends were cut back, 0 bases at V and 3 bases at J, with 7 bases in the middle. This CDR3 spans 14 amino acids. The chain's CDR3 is CASSIDRGTDTQYF. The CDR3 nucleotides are TGTGCCAGTAGTATAGACCGGGGAACAGATACGCAGTATTTT.

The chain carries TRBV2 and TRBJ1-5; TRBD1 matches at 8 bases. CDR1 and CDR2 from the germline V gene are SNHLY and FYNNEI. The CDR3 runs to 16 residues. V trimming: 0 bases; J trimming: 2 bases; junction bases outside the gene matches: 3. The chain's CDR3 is CASSEAQTGGNQPQHF. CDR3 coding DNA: TGTGCCAGCAGTGAAGCGCAGACAGGGGGCAATCAGCCCCAGCATTTT.

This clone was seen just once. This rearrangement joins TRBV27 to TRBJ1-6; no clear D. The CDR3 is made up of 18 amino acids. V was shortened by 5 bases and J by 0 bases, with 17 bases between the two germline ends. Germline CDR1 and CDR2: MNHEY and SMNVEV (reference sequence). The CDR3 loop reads CASSPLRTLSSYNSPLHF. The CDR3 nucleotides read TGTGCCAGCAGTCCCCTCAGAACACTAAGCTCCTATAATTCACCCCTCCACTTT.

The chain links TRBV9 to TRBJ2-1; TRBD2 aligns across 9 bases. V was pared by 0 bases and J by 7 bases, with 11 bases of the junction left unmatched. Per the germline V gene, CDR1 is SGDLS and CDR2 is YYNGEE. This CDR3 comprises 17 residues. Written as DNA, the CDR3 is TGTGCCAGCAGCGTAGATCCTAGCGGGACATTAACGAATGAGCAGTTCTTC. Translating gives CASSVDPSGTLTNEQFF.

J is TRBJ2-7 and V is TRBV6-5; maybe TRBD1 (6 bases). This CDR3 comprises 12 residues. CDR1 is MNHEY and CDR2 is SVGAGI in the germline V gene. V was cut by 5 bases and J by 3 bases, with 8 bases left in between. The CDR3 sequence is CASSPGDYEQYF. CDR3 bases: TGTGCCAGCAGTCCAGGGGACTACGAGCAGTACTTC.

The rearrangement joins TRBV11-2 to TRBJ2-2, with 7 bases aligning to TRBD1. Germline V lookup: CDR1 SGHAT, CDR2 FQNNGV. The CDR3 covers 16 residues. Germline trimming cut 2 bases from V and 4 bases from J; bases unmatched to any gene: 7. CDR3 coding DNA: TGTGCCAGCAGCTTATATGTAGGGGGCCGCACCGGGGAGCTGTTTTTT. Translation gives CASSLYVGGRTGELFF.

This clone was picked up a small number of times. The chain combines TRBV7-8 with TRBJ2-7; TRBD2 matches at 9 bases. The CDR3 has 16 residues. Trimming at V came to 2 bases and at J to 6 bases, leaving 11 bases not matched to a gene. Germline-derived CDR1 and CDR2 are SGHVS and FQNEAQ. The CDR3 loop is CASSLRGGGASLEQYF. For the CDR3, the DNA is TGTGCCAGCAGCTTACGAGGCGGGGGGGCCTCCCTCGAGCAGTACTTC.

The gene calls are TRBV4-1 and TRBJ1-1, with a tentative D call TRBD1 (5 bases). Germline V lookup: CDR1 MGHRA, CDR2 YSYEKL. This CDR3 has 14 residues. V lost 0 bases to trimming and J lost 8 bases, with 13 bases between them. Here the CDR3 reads CASSQDFLNREAFF. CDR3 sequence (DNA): TGCGCCAGCAGCCAAGATTTCCTAAACAGGGAAGCTTTCTTT.

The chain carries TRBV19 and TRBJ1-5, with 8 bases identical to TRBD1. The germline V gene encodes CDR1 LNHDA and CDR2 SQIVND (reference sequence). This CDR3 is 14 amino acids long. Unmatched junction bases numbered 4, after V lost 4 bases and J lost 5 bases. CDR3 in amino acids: CASSTMDRDQPQHF. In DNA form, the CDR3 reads TGTGCCAGTAGTACGATGGACAGGGATCAGCCCCAGCATTTT.

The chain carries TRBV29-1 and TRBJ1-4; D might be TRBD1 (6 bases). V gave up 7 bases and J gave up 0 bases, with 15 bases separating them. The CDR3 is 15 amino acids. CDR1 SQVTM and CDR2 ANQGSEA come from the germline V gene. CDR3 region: CSARGTPATNEKLFF. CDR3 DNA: TGCAGCGCTAGAGGGACACCCGCAACTAATGAAAAACTGTTTTTT.

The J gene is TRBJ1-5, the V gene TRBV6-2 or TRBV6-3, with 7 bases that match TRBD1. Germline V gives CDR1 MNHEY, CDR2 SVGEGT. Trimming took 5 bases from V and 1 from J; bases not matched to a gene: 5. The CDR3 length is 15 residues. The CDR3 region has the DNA TGTGCCAGCAGTGCCGACAGGGAAAGCAATCAGCCCCAGCATTTT. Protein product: CASSADRESNQPQHF.

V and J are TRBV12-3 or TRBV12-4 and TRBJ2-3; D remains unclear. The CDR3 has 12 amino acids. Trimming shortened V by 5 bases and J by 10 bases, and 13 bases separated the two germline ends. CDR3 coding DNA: TGTGCCAGCAGTCTACCTGGCGGTTCGCAGTATTTT. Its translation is CASSLPGGSQYF.

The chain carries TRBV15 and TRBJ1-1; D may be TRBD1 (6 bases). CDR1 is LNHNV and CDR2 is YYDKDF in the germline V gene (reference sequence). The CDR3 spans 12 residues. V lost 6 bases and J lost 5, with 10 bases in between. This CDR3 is CATRQGRTEAFF. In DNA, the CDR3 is TGTGCCACCAGACAGGGACGGACTGAAGCTTTCTTT. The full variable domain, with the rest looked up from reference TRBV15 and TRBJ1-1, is DAMVIQNPRYQVTQFGKPVTLSCSQTLNHNVMYWYQQKSSQAPKLLFHYYDKDFNNEADTPDNFQSRRPNTSFCFLDIRSPGLGDTAMYLCATRQGRTEAFFGQGTRLTVV.

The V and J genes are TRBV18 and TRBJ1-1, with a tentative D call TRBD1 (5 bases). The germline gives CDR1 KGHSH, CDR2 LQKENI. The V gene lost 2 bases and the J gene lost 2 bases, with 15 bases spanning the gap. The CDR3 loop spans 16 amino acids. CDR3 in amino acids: CASSPLPSGGNTEAFF. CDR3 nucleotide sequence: TGTGCCAGCTCACCATTACCTTCCGGGGGAAACACTGAAGCTTTCTTT. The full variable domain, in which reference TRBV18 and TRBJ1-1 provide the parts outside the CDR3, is NAGVMQNPRHLVRRRGQEARLRCSPMKGHSHVYWYRQLPEEGLKFMVYLQKENIIDESGMPKERFSAEFPKEGPSILRIQQVVRGDSAAYFCASSPLPSGGNTEAFFGQGTRLTVV.

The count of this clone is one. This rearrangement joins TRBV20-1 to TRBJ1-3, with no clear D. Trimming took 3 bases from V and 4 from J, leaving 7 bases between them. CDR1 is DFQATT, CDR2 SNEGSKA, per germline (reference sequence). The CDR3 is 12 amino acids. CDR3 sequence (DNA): TGCAGTGCTAGTAGTCAGGGAAACACCATATATTTT. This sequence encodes CSASSQGNTIYF.

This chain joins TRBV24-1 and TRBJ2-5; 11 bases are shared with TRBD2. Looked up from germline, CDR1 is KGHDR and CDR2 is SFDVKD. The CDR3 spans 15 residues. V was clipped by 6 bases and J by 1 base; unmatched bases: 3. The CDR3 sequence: CATSTSGGFQETQYF. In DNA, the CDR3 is TGTGCCACCAGTACTAGCGGGGGATTCCAAGAGACCCAGTACTTC.